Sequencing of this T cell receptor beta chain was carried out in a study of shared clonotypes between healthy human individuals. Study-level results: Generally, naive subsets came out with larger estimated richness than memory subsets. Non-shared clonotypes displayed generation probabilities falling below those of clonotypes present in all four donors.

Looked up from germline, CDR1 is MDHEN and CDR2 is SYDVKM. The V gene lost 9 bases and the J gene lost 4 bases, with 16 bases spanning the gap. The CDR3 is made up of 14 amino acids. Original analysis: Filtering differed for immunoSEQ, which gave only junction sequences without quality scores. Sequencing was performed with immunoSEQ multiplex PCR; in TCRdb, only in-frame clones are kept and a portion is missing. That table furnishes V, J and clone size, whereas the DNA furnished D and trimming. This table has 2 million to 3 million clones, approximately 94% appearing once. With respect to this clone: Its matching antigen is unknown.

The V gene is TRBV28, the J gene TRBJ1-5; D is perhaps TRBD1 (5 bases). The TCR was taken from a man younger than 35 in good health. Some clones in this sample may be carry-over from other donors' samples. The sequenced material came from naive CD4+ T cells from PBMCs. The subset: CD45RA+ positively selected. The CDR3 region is CARSRTGENQPQHF. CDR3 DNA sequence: TGTGCCAGAAGTCGGACGGGGGAGAATCAGCCCCAGCATTTT.